This T cell receptor (beta chain) was found in a study of chemoradiotherapy in HPV16-positive cancers. Study background: Candidate HPV-specific clones and shared TCR motifs came from two HPV16-positive patients. Study findings and constraints: Candidate HPV-specific clones and E7-related TCR motifs grew in tumor during treatment.

TCRdb's copy holds only in-frame clones and misses some; the assay was immunoSEQ multiplex PCR. This sample yields some 4,000 clones, of which around 94% are seen a single time; over 2.5% belongs to the top ten. CDR1 MDHEN and CDR2 SYDVKM come from the germline V gene. The CDR3 length is 13 residues. V dropped 1 base and J dropped 7 bases, with 8 bases sitting between them. A note on this clone: Its antigen is still unknown.

J is TRBJ2-1 and V is TRBV28; a possible D gene is TRBD2 (5 bases). The sample was collected from a patient who underwent chemoradiotherapy. This TCR came from a human donor with HPV-associated anogenital cancer. CDR3 DNA: TGTGCCAGCAGTTTATTGGACTGGAATGAGCAGTTCTTC. Translated: CASSLLDWNEQFF.